In its sample, the clone carrying this TCR beta chain was seen many times. This sample was included in a study of metastatic and nonmetastatic thyroid tumors. The CDR3 totals 15 residues. Per the germline V gene, CDR1 is LNHDA and CDR2 is SQIVND (reference sequence). Trimming took off 9 bases at V and 3 bases at J, with 19 bases between the two ends. TCRdb reassembled clones from the PCR reads with MiXCR. The sample records approximately 26,000 clones, 25% to 30% being singletons. Prior to thyroid surgery, none of the patients had received any treatment. The sample comprised blood. The receptor comes from a female donor with papillary thyroid cancer or a benign thyroid nodule (not recorded which). Some clones in this sample may be carry-over from other donors' samples. V usage is TRBV19 and J usage is TRBJ2-3, with a possible D match to TRBD1 (7 bases). The DNA of the CDR3 is TGTGCCAGCAATCCACAGGGGAGCGGGACAGATACGCAGTATTTT. Its protein product is CASNPQGSGTDTQYF.